Shown below are 16 T cell receptor beta chains from a single sample sequenced in a study of CD8 T cells in Susac syndrome. Reverse transcription of 0.5 to 1 ug RNA used random hexamers. MiXCR, applied by TCRdb to the immunoSEQ multiplex PCR reads, yields one record per CDR3 protein. The top ten clones hold 0.24% of a sample with around 130,000 distinct CDR3 sequences, approximately 89% of them seen once. Specimen: CD8+ T cells from PBMCs. These receptor sequences come from a human donor with multiple sclerosis.

This chain links TRBV15 with TRBJ1-4, with unresolved D. Deletions cut 1 base from V and 6 bases from J, with 15 bases between. CDR3 length equals 16 residues. Germline V CDR1 and CDR2: LNHNV, YYDKDF (reference sequence). CDR3 sequence reads: CATSRGTIQRDEKLFF. In nucleotides, the CDR3 is TGTGCCACCAGCAGAGGAACCATCCAAAGGGATGAAAAACTGTTTTTT.

The rearrangement links TRBV4-3 to TRBJ1-1; possibly TRBD1 for D (6 bases). The CDR3 runs to 15 residues. Trimming removed 3 bases at V and 2 bases at J, with 13 bases between. CDR1 is LGHNA, CDR2 YSLEER, per germline. CDR3 nucleotide sequence: TGCGCCAGCAGCCAGGCCGTGGGGGGCAACACTGAAGCTTTCTTT. This translates into CASSQAVGGNTEAFF.

The rearrangement links TRBV4-2 to TRBJ2-2, with 13 bases matching TRBD2. From germline, CDR1 is LGHNA and CDR2 YNFKEQ. The CDR3 has 20 residues. Unmatched junction bases numbered 15, after V lost 2 bases and J lost 6 bases. CDR3 sequence: CASSQTWTSGRPLRAGELFF. DNA for the CDR3: TGTGCCAGCAGCCAAACCTGGACTAGCGGGAGACCCTTGCGCGCCGGGGAGCTGTTTTTT.

This rearrangement joins TRBV11-2 to TRBJ2-2; 7 positions agree with TRBD1. The germline gives CDR1 SGHAT, CDR2 FQNNGV. The CDR3 spans 15 residues. V lost 10 bases to trimming and J lost 0 bases; unmatched junction nucleotides: 8. CDR3 residues: CATYGQDANTGELFF. Here the CDR3 DNA reads TGTGCCACGTACGGACAGGACGCGAACACCGGGGAGCTGTTTTTT.

The chain employs TRBV3-1 and TRBJ2-3; D is possibly TRBD1 or TRBD2 (5 bases each). This CDR3 has 15 amino acids. CDR1 and CDR2 from the germline V gene are LGHDT and YNNKEL (reference sequence). V was trimmed by 3 bases and J by 2 bases, leaving 12 bases between them. CDR3 coding DNA: TGTGCCAGCAGCCAGGGACCTCACCTCACAGATACGCAGTATTTT. Translation: CASSQGPHLTDTQYF.

The genes are TRBV9 and TRBJ2-3, with 9 bases matching TRBD1. Trimming removed 2 bases from V and 5 bases from J; junction bases left unmatched: 3. This CDR3 contains 14 residues. CDR1 is SGDLS, CDR2 YYNGEE, per germline. CDR3 nucleotides: TGTGCCAGCAGCGTCGGACAGGGGAGAGATACGCAGTATTTT. Its translation is CASSVGQGRDTQYF.

The genes are TRBV4-3 and TRBJ1-1, with TRBD1 matching over 7 bases. Germline-derived CDR1 and CDR2 are LGHNA and YSLEER. Trimming took 3 bases from V and 9 from J; bases not matched to a gene: 10. The CDR3 contains 14 residues. The DNA of the CDR3 is TGCGCCAGCAGCCACAGAGACAGGGTCCGGCAAGCTTTCTTT. This gives the protein CASSHRDRVRQAFF.

The chain recombines TRBV6-1 with TRBJ2-7, with 8 bases fitting TRBD2. Per the germline V gene, CDR1 is MNHNS and CDR2 is SASEGT. V dropped 5 bases and J dropped 1; count of bases not matched to a gene: 4. The CDR3 has 14 amino acids. The chain's CDR3 is CASSLGGGSYEQYF. DNA of the CDR3: TGTGCCAGCAGTCTCGGCGGGGGGTCCTACGAGCAGTACTTC.

This clonotype was detected only once. The genes are TRBV29-1 and TRBJ2-3, with 8 bases aligning to TRBD1. The germline V gene has CDR1 SQVTM and CDR2 ANQGSEA. The CDR3 contains 15 residues. V gave up 6 bases and J gave up 1 base; unmatched junction bases: 9. The CDR3 sequence: CSVVGTGQGTDTQYF. The CDR3 nucleotides are TGCAGCGTCGTTGGGACGGGACAGGGCACAGATACGCAGTATTTT.

A single count supports this clonotype. V is TRBV6-6 and J is TRBJ2-2, with D unclear. CDR1 is MNHNY and CDR2 is SVGAGI in the germline V gene (reference sequence). V dropped 2 bases and J dropped 3 bases, with 7 bases sitting between them. The CDR3 is 14 amino acids. CDR3 bases: TGTGCCAGCAGTTACAGGGTCGACACCGGGGAGCTGTTTTTT. Translating gives CASSYRVDTGELFF.

The chain has TRBV6-2 or TRBV6-3 and TRBJ2-3; D gene uncertain. V was trimmed by 2 bases and J by 9 bases, leaving 9 bases between them. Germline loops: CDR1 MNHEY, CDR2 SVGEGT. The length of the CDR3 is 12 residues. CDR3 nucleotide sequence: TGTGCCAGCAGTTACCCGGCACCCACGCAGTATTTT. As protein: CASSYPAPTQYF.

The chain recombines TRBV20-1 with TRBJ2-1; perhaps TRBD1 as D (5 bases). The CDR3 sequence is 14 residues long. The V and J ends lost 5 bases and 6 bases respectively, with 17 bases between them. The germline V gene has CDR1 DFQATT and CDR2 SNEGSKA (reference sequence). This chain's CDR3 is CSAEDNLWANEQFF. CDR3 nucleotides: TGCAGTGCTGAGGACAACCTCTGGGCCAATGAGCAGTTCTTC.

This clonotype was counted between two and nine times. This chain links TRBV6-1 with TRBJ1-2; D is unresolved. Trimming left V 7 bases short and J 8 bases short, with 23 bases between. The CDR3 consists of 15 residues. Per the germline V gene, CDR1 is MNHNS and CDR2 is SASEGT. The CDR3: CASTDPSSKGSGYTF. The DNA for the CDR3 is TGTGCCAGCACCGACCCGAGTTCGAAAGGTTCCGGCTACACCTTC.

J is TRBJ2-2 and V is TRBV4-1; 9 bases fit TRBD1. J lost 6 bases, V lost 1 base, and 6 bases had no gene match. Germline-derived CDR1 and CDR2 are MGHRA and YSYEKL. The CDR3 consists of 16 residues. CDR3 coding DNA: TGCGCCAGCAGCCAAGTAACAGGGGGCTCGGCCGGGGAGCTGTTTTTT. This sequence encodes CASSQVTGGSAGELFF.

The chain uses TRBV2 and TRBJ2-5; D uncertain. Germline loops: CDR1 SNHLY, CDR2 FYNNEI. Trimming took off 2 bases at V and 5 bases at J, with 18 bases between the two ends. The CDR3 sequence is 16 residues long. As DNA, the CDR3 is TGTGCCAGCAGTGAAACGGTTGTTGTTATTCGGGAGACCCAGTACTTC. Its translation is CASSETVVVIRETQYF.

As DNA, the CDR3 is TGTGCCAGCAGCCAAGTTCTCACTACAATGGGCACTGAAGCTTTCTTT. Its protein product is CASSQVLTTMGTEAFF. The rearrangement joins TRBV3-1 to TRBJ1-1; D is unresolved. The CDR3 has 16 residues. In germline, CDR1 is LGHDT, CDR2 YNNKEL (reference sequence). Trimming cost V 1 base and J 4 bases, with 16 bases left between them.